This entry features one T cell receptor (beta chain) sequence. The data derive from a study of blood T cells in healthy people across ages. PCR was performed a second time for 7 to 11 cycles using a sample-barcoded 5' primer and a J-beta primer mix. TCRdb re-analysed the 5' RACE reads in MiXCR, keeping a single row per CDR3 protein. This sample has fewer than 800,000 distinct CDR3 sequences, with 25% found just once. Per the germline V gene, CDR1 is KGHSH and CDR2 is LQKENI. This CDR3 contains 15 residues. This sample was shared with a second study, whose subject was T cells of mothers and their children. That study adds: Around 3.2 million TCR beta reads per child versus over 9 million per mother.

Material for sequencing was blood. This clonotype was sampled from a boy aged 10-17 years in good health. The chain couples TRBV18 to TRBJ2-5, with TRBD2 matching 10 bases. The DNA end is more similar to TRBJ2-7, so the J call may be wrong. The CDR3 reads CASSPPSGSSYEQYF. For the CDR3, the DNA is TGTGCCAGCTCACCGCCTAGCGGGAGCTCCTACGAGCAGTACTTC.